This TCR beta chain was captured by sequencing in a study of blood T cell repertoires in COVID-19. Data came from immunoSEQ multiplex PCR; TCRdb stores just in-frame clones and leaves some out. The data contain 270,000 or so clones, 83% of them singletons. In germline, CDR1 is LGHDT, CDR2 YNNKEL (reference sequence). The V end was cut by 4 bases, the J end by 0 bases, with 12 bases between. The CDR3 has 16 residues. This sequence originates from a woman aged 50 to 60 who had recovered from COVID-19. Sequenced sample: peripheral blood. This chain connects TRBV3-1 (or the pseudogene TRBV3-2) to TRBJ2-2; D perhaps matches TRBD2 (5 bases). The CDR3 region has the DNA TGTGCCAGCAGCCTGCGGAGTAGCGCGAACACCGGGGAGCTGTTTTTT. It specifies CASSLRSSANTGELFF.